The 11 T cell receptor beta chains below come from one sample, sequenced in a study of blood T cell repertoires in COVID-19. Sequencing was performed with immunoSEQ multiplex PCR; in TCRdb, only in-frame clones are kept and a portion is missing. The table has a few hundred thousand clones, 70% to 90% seen once. Sequenced material: peripheral blood. Receptors were obtained from a man aged 40-49 years with acute or convalescent COVID-19.

The V gene is TRBV9, the J gene TRBJ2-6; D unresolved. This CDR3 comprises 15 residues. V was pared by 1 base and J by 4 bases, with 9 bases between. CDR1 SGDLS and CDR2 YYNGEE come from the germline V gene. This CDR3 reads CASSVQEIGANVLTF. DNA of the CDR3: TGTGCCAGCAGCGTACAGGAAATAGGGGCCAACGTCCTGACTTTC.

The table lists this clone with a few counts. This chain uses TRBV4-1 with TRBJ1-3; 8 nucleotides align to TRBD1. Germline V gene lookup returns CDR1 MGHRA and CDR2 YSYEKL. The CDR3 extends over 16 amino acids. V lost 0 bases, J lost 8 bases, and 9 bases stayed unmatched. In DNA, the CDR3 is TGCGCCAGCAGCCAAGAAGCGGGACAGGTCTTTGACACCATATATTTT. Residues: CASSQEAGQVFDTIYF.

A note on this clone: The junction differs from germline at one of its ends, possibly a read error. This chain links TRBV7-9 with TRBJ2-7; D is unclear. CDR1 is SEHNR and CDR2 is FQNEAQ in the germline V gene (reference sequence). There are 12 residues in the CDR3. CDR3 nucleotides: TGTGTCAGCAGCTTGTCCGGCTACGAGCAGTACTTC. Protein: CVSSLSGYEQYF. The full variable domain, its missing parts supplied by reference TRBV7-9 and TRBJ2-7, is DTGVSQNPRHKITKRGQNVTFRCDPISEHNRLYWYRQTLGQGPEFLTYFQNEAQLEKSRLLSDRFSAERPKGSFSTLEIQRTEQGDSAMYLCVSSLSGYEQYFGPGTRLTVT.

The chain has TRBV7-9 and TRBJ1-1; 7 bases are a match to TRBD1. This CDR3 comprises 15 residues. Germline V lookup: CDR1 SEHNR, CDR2 FQNEAQ (reference sequence). V was clipped by 5 bases and J by 2 bases; unmatched bases: 8. The CDR3 here is CASSPPGTANTEAFF. The CDR3 DNA is TGTGCCAGCAGCCCACCCGGGACAGCTAACACTGAAGCTTTCTTT.

The chain combines TRBV6-2 or TRBV6-3 with TRBJ1-1, with 8 nucleotides matching TRBD1. The germline CDR1 and CDR2 sequences are MNHEY and SVGEGT. This CDR3 comprises 18 residues. Trimming removed 0 bases from V and 1 base from J; junction bases left unmatched: 10. CDR3 in amino acids: CASSYSRSFGQGNTEAFF. CDR3 nucleotides: TGTGCCAGCAGTTACTCGAGAAGTTTCGGACAGGGGAACACTGAAGCTTTCTTT.

J is TRBJ2-1 and V is TRBV6-4, with D perhaps matching TRBD2 (7 bases). There are 15 residues in the CDR3. The germline gives CDR1 MRHNA, CDR2 SNTAGT. Trimming removed 4 bases at V and 6 bases at J, with 16 bases between. Written as DNA, the CDR3 is TGTGCCAGCAGTGTTGGGGGGGGGCTTCTCAATGAGCAGTTCTTC. Residues: CASSVGGGLLNEQFF.

This clone has a handful of counts. The chain is built from TRBV6-5 and TRBJ2-7, with D possibly matching TRBD2 (6 bases). Germline lookup yields CDR1 MNHEY and CDR2 SVGAGI. This CDR3 spans 14 amino acids. The germline V and J ends were trimmed by 4 bases and 6 bases, with 16 bases remaining between them. The CDR3 DNA follows: TGTGCCAGCAGTTTTGGGGGGATGGAGCGCGAGCAGTACTTC. It translates to CASSFGGMEREQYF.

The chain links TRBV10-3 to TRBJ1-2; 7 bases map to TRBD1. This CDR3 is built from 16 residues. The V gene end was trimmed by 3 bases and the J gene end by 0 bases; junction bases not matched to a gene: 7. Germline loops: CDR1 ENHRY, CDR2 SYGVKD. The CDR3: CAISDPQGVPNYGYTF. Here the CDR3 DNA reads TGTGCCATCAGTGATCCGCAGGGGGTGCCTAACTATGGCTACACCTTC.

This chain's CDR3 is CASLWGWSTDTQYF. The CDR3 DNA is TGTGCCTCTCTTTGGGGCTGGAGCACAGATACGCAGTATTTT. The rearrangement joins TRBV7-9 to TRBJ2-3, with a tentative D call TRBD1 (5 bases). CDR1 SEHNR and CDR2 FQNEAQ come from the germline V gene (reference sequence). The V end lost 11 bases, the J end lost 0 bases, and 15 bases lay between the germline ends. This CDR3 comprises 14 residues. The full variable domain, in which reference TRBV7-9 and TRBJ2-3 provide the parts outside the CDR3, is DTGVSQNPRHKITKRGQNVTFRCDPISEHNRLYWYRQTLGQGPEFLTYFQNEAQLEKSRLLSDRFSAERPKGSFSTLEIQRTEQGDSAMYLCASLWGWSTDTQYFGPGTRLTVL.

V is TRBV10-3 and J is TRBJ1-5, with D unclear. The V end was cut by 6 bases, the J end by 9 bases, with 15 bases between. Germline assignment: CDR1 ENHRY and CDR2 SYGVKD. The CDR3 is 13 amino acids. Written as DNA, the CDR3 is TGTGCCATCAGGACCGAGATGGCGGCGCCCCAGCATTTT. Protein sequence: CAIRTEMAAPQHF.

This chain joins TRBV19 and TRBJ1-1; D may be TRBD1 (5 bases). The V gene's germline CDR1 is LNHDA and CDR2 SQIVND (reference sequence). CDR3 length: 13 amino acids. V dropped 4 bases and J dropped 4 bases, with 10 bases sitting between them. The DNA of the CDR3 is TGTGCCAGTAGTACGGGGGGACCCACTGAAGCTTTCTTT. Amino acid sequence: CASSTGGPTEAFF.